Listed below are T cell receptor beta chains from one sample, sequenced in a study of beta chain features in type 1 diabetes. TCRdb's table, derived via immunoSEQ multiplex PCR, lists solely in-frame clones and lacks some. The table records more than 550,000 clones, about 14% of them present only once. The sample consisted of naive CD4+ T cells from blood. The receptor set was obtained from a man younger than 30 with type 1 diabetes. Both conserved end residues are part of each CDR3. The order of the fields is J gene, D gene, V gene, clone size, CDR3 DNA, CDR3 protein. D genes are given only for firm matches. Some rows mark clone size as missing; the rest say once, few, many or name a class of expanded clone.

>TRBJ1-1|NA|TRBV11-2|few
TGTGCCAGCAGCTTAGTTGCAGGCACGAACACTGAAGCTTTCTTT
CASSLVAGTNTEAFF
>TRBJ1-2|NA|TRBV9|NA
TGTGCCAGCAGCGTAGGCAGGGGTTCTGGCTACACCTTC
CASSVGRGSGYTF
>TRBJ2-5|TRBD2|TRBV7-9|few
TGTGCCAGCAGCCCTGGACTAGCGGGAAGGGAGACCCAGTACTTC
CASSPGLAGRETQYF
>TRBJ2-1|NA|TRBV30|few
TGTGCCTGGAGTAGATCCCTCTCCTACAATGAGCAGTTCTTC
CAWSRSLSYNEQFF
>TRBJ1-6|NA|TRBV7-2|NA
TGTGCCACACAGCCCCAAGGGGATTCACCCCTCCACTTT
CATQPQGDSPLHF
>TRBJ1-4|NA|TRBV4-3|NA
TGCGCCAGCAGCTCCCGGACGGGGAGTACAGCAACTAATGAAAAACTGTTTTTT
CASSSRTGSTATNEKLFF
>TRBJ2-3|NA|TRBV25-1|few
TGTGCCAGCAGTGAAGATGGGCAGGGCAGTGATACGCAGTATTTT
CASSEDGQGSDTQYF
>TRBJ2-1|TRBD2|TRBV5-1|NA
TGCGCCAGCTTCCCCCTATTAACTAGCGGGAATGAGCAGTTCTTC
CASFPLLTSGNEQFF
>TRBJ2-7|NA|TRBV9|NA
TGTGCCAGCAGCACGACAGCGAGCTCCTACGAGCAGTACTTC
CASSTTASSYEQYF
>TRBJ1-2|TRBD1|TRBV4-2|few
TGTGCCAGCAGCCAAGACCAGACAGGGAACTATGGCTACACCTTC
CASSQDQTGNYGYTF
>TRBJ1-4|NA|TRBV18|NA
TGTGCCAGCTCACCGCGGGGCACAACTAATGAAAAACTGTTTTTT
CASSPRGTTNEKLFF
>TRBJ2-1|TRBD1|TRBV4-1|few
TGCGCCAGCAGTCCCTCGGACAGGAACAATGAGCAGTTCTTC
CASSPSDRNNEQFF
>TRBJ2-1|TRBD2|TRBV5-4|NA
TGTGCCAGCAGCCCCGGGAGGAGAGACAATGAGCAGTTCTTC
CASSPGRRDNEQFF
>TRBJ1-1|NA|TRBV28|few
TGTGCCAGCAGTTCGCTTGGGGGGAGAACTGAAGCTTTCTTT
CASSSLGGRTEAFF
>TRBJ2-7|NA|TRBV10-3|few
TGTGCCATCAGTGAGTCGGCCCGCTCCTACGAGCAGTACTTC
CAISESARSYEQYF
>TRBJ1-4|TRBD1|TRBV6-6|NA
TGTGCCAGCAGTCCCCGGACAGGGGAAAAACTGTTTTTT
CASSPRTGEKLFF
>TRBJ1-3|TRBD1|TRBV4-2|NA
TGTGCCAGCAGCCAAACGACAGGGGCTGGAAACACCATATATTTT
CASSQTTGAGNTIYF
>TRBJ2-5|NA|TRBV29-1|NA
TGCAGCGTTGAGGGTGAATACCAAGAGACCCAGTACTTC
CSVEGEYQETQYF
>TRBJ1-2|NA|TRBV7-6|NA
TGTGCCAGCAGCCCGCCCCAACCGGGCTATGGCTACACCTTC
CASSPPQPGYGYTF
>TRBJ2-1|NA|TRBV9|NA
TGTGCCAGCAGCGTAGACCCGGCTTCTGAGCAGTTCTTC
CASSVDPASEQFF
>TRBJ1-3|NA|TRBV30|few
TGTGCCTGGAGTCCCGGAGGGAACACCATATATTTT
CAWSPGGNTIYF
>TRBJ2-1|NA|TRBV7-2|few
TGTGCCAGCAGCTTAGTCCCCCAGGGCTACAATGAGCAGTTCTTC
CASSLVPQGYNEQFF